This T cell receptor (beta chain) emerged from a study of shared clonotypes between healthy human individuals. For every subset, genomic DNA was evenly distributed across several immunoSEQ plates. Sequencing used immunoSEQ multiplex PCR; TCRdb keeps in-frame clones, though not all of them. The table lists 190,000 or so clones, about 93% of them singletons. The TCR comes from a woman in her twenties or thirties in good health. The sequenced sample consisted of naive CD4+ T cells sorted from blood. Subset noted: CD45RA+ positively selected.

The CDR3 is CASSLSAGGVTEAFF. CDR3 sequence (DNA): TGTGCCAGCAGTTTATCGGCAGGGGGCGTCACTGAAGCTTTCTTT. This chain joins TRBV27 and TRBJ1-1, with 8 bases aligning to TRBD1. Germline CDR1 is MNHEY and CDR2 is SMNVEV (reference sequence). V lost 0 bases to trimming and J lost 4 bases; unmatched junction nucleotides: 4. The CDR3 loop spans 15 amino acids.